One T cell receptor beta chain is described in this entry. What it binds is not known. This entry is derived from a study of cytomegalovirus exposure and HLA in healthy donors. Study-level background: The Caucasian-associated ancestry cluster held roughly 80% of under 450 genotyped donors. Study results and limitations: Some TCR beta chains (over 150 of them) were listed as cytomegalovirus-associated.

The primer mix had 60 Vbeta and 13 Jbeta primers. As processed by the authors: About 11 million of 70 million to 80 million unique TCR beta chains were shared, per a later count. Generated by immunoSEQ multiplex PCR, the TCRdb table keeps only in-frame clones and is missing some. That table is the source of V, J and clone size, and D and trimming were worked out from the DNA. Here the sample spans about 190,000 clones, over 70% being singletons. CDR3 length: 15 amino acids. V lost 1 base, J lost 0 bases, and 7 bases lay in between. Germline lookup yields CDR1 LNHDA and CDR2 SQIVND (reference sequence).

The chain recombines TRBV19 with TRBJ1-5; the D is unclear. Sequenced sample: PBMCs. The clonotype was recovered from a man aged 45-60 years in good health and CMV-seronegative. The DNA for the CDR3 is TGTGCCAGTAGTATAGTCGGGTATAGCAATCAGCCCCAGCATTTT. Translation gives CASSIVGYSNQPQHF.